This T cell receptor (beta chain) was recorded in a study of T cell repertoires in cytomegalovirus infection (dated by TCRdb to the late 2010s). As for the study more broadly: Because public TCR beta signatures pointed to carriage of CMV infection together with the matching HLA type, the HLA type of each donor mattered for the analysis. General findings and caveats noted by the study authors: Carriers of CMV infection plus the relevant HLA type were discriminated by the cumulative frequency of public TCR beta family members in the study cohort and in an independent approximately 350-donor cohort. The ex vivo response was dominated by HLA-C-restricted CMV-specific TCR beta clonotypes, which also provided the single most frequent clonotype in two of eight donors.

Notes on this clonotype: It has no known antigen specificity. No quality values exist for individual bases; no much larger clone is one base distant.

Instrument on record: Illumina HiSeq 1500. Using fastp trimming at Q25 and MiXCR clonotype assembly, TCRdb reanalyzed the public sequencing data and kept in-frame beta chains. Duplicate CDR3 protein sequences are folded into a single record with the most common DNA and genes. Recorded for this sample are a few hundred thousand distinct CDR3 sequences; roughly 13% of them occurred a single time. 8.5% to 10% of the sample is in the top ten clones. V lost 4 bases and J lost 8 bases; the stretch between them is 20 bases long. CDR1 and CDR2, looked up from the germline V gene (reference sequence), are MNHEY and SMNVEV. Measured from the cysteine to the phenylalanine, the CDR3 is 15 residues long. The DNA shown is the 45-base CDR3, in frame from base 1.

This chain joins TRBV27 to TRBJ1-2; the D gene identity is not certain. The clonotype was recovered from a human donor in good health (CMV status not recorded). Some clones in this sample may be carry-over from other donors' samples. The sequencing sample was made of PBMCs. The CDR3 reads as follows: CASSSQAGSVGGYTF. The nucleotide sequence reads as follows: TGTGCCAGCAGTTCCCAGGCAGGCAGCGTCGGGGGCTACACCTTC.